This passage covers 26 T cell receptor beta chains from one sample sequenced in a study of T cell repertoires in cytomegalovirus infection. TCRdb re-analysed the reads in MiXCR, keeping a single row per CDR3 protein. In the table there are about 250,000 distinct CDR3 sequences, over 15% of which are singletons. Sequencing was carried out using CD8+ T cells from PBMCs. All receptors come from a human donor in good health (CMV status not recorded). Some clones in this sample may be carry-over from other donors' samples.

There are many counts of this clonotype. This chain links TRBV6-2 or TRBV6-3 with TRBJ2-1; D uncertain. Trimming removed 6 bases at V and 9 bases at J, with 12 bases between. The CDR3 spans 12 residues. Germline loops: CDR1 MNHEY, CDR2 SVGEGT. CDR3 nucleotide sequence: TGTGCCAGCAGCCTTACTTGGGGTGAGCAGTTCTTC. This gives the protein CASSLTWGEQFF.

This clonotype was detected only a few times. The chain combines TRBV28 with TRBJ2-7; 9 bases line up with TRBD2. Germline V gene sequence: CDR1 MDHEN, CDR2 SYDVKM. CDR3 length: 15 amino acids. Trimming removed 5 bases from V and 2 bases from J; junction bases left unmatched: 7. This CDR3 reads CASSPPERGAYEQYF. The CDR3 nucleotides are TGTGCCAGCAGTCCCCCCGAGCGGGGGGCCTACGAGCAGTACTTC. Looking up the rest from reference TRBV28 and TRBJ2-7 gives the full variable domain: DVKVTQSSRYLVKRTGEKVFLECVQDMDHENMFWYRQDPGLGLRLIYFSYDVKMKEKGDIPEGYSVSREKKERFSLILESASTNQTSMYLCASSPPERGAYEQYFGPGTRLTVT.

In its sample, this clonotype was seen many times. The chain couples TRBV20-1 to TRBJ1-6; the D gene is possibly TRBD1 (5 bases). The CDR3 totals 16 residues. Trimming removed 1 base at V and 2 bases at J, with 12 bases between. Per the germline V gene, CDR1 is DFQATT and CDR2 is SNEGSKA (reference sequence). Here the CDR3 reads CSARVGPTAYNSPLHF. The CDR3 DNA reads TGCAGTGCTAGAGTGGGGCCGACAGCCTATAATTCACCCCTCCACTTT.

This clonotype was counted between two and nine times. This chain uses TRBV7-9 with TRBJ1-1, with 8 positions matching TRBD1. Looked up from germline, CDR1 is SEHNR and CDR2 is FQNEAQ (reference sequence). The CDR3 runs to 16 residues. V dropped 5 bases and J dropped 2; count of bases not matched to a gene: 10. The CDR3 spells CASSGGQGRANTEAFF. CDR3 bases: TGTGCCAGCAGCGGAGGACAGGGAAGGGCAAACACTGAAGCTTTCTTT.

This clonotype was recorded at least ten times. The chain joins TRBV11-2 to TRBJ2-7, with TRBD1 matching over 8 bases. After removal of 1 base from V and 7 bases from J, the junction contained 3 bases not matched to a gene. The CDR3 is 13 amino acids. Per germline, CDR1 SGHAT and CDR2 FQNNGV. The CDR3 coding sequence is TGTGCCAGCAGCTTAGGGACAGGGCGGGAGCAGTACTTC. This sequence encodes CASSLGTGREQYF.

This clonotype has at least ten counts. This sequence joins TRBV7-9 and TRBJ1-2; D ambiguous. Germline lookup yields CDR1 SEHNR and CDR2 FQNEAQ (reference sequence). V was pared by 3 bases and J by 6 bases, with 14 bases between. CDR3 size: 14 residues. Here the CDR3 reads CASSFNPRTHGYTF. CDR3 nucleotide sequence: TGTGCCAGCAGCTTCAACCCCCGAACCCATGGCTACACCTTC. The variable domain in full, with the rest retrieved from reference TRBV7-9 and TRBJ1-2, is DTGVSQNPRHKITKRGQNVTFRCDPISEHNRLYWYRQTLGQGPEFLTYFQNEAQLEKSRLLSDRFSAERPKGSFSTLEIQRTEQGDSAMYLCASSFNPRTHGYTFGSGTRLTVV.

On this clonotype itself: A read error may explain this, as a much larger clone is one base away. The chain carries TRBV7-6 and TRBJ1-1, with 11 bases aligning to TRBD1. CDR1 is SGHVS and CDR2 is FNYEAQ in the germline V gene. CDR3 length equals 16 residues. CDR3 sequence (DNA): TGTCCCAGCAGCTACCGGACAGGGGGCGAGGTCACTGAAGCTTTCTTT. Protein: CPSSYRTGGEVTEAFF.

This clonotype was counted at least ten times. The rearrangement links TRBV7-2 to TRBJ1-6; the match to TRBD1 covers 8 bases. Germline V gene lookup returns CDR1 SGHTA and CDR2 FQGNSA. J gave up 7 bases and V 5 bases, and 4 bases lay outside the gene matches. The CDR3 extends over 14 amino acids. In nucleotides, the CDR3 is TGTGCCAGCAGCCGACAGGGGTCGAATTCACCCCTCCACTTT. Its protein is CASSRQGSNSPLHF.

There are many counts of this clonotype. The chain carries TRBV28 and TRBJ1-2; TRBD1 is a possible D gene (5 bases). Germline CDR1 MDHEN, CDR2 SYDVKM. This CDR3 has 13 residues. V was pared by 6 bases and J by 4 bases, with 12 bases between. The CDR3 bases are TGTGCCAGCAGCGCGGGACCATTCTATGGCTACACCTTC. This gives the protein CASSAGPFYGYTF.

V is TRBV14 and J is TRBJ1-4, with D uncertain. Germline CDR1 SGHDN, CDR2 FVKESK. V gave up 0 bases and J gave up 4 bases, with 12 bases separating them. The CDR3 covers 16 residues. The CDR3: CASSQEVAGYNEKLFF. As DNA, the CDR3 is TGTGCCAGCAGCCAAGAGGTGGCAGGTTATAATGAAAAACTGTTTTTT. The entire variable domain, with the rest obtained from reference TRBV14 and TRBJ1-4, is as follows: EAGVTQFPSHSVIEKGQTVTLRCDPISGHDNLYWYRRVMGKEIKFLLHFVKESKQDESGMPNNRFLAERTGGTYSTLKVQPAELEDSGVYFCASSQEVAGYNEKLFFGSGTQLSVL.

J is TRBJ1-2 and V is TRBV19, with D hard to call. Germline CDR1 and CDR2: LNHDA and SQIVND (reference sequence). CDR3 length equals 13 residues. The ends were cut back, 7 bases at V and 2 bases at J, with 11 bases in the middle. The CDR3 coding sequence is TGTGCCAGTAACCCCGGATCAAACTATGGCTACACCTTC. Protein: CASNPGSNYGYTF.

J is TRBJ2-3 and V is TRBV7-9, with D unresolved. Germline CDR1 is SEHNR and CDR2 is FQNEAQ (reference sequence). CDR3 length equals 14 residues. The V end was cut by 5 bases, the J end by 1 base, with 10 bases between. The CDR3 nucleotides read TGTGCCAGCAGCCCATTTGACGGCACAGATACGCAGTATTTT. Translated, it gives CASSPFDGTDTQYF.

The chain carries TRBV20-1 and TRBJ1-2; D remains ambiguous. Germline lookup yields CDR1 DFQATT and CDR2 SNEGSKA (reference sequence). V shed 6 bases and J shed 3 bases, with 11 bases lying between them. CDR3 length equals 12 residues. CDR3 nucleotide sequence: TGCAGTGCCCAGCCCTCTTACTATGGCTACACCTTC. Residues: CSAQPSYYGYTF.

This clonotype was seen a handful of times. The CDR3 protein is CASSITYQENTEAFF. As DNA, the CDR3 is TGTGCCAGCAGCATAACCTATCAGGAGAACACTGAAGCTTTCTTT. The rearrangement joins TRBV5-6 to TRBJ1-1; D uncertain. The CDR3 length is 15 residues. V dropped 4 bases and J dropped 1 base, with 14 bases sitting between them. Germline V lookup: CDR1 SGHDT, CDR2 YYEEEE.

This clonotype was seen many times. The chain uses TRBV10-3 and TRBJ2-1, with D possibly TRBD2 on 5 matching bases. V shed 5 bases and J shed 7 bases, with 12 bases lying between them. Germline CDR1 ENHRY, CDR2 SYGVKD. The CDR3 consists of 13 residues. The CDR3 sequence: CAISFGLANEQFF. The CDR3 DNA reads TGTGCCATCAGTTTTGGGCTAGCTAATGAGCAGTTCTTC.

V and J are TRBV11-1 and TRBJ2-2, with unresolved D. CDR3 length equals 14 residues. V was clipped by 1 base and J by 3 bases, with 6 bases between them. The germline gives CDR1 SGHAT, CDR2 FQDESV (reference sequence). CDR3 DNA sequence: TGTGCCAGCAGCTTAGGCAGGCACACCGGGGAGCTGTTTTTT. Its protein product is CASSLGRHTGELFF.

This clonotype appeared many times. CDR3 DNA sequence: TGTGCCAGCAGCTATTTTCGCACAGATACGCAGTATTTT. Translated: CASSYFRTDTQYF. The rearrangement links TRBV5-5 to TRBJ2-3, with D hard to call. CDR1 is SGHKS, CDR2 YYEKEE, per germline (reference sequence). V lost 3 bases and J lost 1, with 6 bases in between. This CDR3 region has 13 residues.

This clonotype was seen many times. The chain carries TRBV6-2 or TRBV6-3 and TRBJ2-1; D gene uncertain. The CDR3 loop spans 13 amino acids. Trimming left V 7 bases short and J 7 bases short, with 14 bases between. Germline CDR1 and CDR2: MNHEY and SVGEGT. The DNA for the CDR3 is TGTGCCAGCACCTTACCGAGGCTTAATGAGCAGTTCTTC. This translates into CASTLPRLNEQFF.

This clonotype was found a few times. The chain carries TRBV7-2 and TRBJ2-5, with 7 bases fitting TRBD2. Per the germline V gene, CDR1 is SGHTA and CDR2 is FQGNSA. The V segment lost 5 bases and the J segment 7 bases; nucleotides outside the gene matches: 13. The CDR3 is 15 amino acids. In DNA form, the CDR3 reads TGTGCCAGCAGCGAGACGGGGGACTATGTGGGGACCCAGTACTTC. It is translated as CASSETGDYVGTQYF.

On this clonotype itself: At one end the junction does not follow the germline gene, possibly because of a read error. CDR3 amino acids: CANSELGNTEAFF. CDR3 bases: TGTGCCAACAGTGAGCTAGGGAACACTGAAGCTTTCTTT. The rearrangement joins TRBV6-2 or TRBV6-3 to TRBJ1-1; D not resolved. Germline V gene lookup returns CDR1 MNHEY and CDR2 SVGEGT. This CDR3 is built from 13 residues.

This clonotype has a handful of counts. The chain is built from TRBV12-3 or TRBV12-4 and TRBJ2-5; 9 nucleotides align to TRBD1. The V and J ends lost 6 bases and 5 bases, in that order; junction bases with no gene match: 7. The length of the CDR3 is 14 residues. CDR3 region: CASRGQGEWETQYF. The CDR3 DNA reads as TGTGCCAGCAGGGGACAGGGTGAGTGGGAGACCCAGTACTTC.

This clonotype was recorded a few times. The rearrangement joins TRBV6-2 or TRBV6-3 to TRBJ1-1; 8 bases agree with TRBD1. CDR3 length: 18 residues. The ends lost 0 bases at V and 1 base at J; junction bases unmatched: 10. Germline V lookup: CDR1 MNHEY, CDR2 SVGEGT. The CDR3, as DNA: TGTGCCAGCAGTTACTCGAACGATTTGGGACAGGCGAACACTGAAGCTTTCTTT. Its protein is CASSYSNDLGQANTEAFF.

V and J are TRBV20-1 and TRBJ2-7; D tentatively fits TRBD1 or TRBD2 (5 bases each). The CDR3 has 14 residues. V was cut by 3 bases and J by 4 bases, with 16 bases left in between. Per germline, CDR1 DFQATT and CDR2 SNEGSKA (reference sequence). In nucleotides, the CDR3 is TGCAGTGCTAGGGCCGGGACCGAGTATTACGAGCAGTACTTC. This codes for CSARAGTEYYEQYF.

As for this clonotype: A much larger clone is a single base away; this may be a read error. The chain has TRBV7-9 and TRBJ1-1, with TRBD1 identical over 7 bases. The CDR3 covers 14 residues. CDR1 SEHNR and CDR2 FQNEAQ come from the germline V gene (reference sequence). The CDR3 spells CASSPPTGLTVAFF. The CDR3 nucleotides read TGTGCCAGCAGCCCACCGACAGGGCTTACTGTAGCTTTCTTT.

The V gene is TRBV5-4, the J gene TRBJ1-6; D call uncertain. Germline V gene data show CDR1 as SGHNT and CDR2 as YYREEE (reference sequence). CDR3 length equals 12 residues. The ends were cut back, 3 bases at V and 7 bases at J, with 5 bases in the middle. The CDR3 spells CASSWRNSPLHF. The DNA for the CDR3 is TGTGCCAGCAGCTGGCGCAATTCACCCCTCCACTTT.

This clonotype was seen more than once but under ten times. The CDR3: CASSLQGPEKLFF. The CDR3 nucleotides read TGTGCCAGCAGTTTGCAGGGGCCCGAAAAACTGTTTTTT. The chain employs TRBV28 and TRBJ1-4; tentatively, D is TRBD1 (6 bases). Germline lookup yields CDR1 MDHEN and CDR2 SYDVKM. The germline V and J ends were trimmed by 3 bases and 8 bases, with 10 bases remaining between them. The CDR3 contains 13 residues.